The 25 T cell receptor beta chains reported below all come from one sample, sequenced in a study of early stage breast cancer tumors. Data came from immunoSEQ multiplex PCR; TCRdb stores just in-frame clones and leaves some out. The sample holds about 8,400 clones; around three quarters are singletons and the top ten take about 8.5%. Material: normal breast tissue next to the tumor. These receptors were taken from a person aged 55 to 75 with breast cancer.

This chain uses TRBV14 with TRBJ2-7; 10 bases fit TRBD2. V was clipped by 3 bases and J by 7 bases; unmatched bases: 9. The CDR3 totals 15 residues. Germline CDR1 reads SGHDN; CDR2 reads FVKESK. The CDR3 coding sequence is TGTGCCAGCAGCCAGGTAGCGGGAGGCGTAGGGGAGCAGTACTTC. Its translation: CASSQVAGGVGEQYF.

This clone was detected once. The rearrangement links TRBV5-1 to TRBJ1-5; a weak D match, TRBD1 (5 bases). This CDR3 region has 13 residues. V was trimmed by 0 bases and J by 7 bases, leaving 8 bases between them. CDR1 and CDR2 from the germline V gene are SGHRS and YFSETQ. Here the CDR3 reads CASSLDQGQPQHF. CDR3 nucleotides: TGCGCCAGCAGCTTGGATCAGGGACAGCCCCAGCATTTT.

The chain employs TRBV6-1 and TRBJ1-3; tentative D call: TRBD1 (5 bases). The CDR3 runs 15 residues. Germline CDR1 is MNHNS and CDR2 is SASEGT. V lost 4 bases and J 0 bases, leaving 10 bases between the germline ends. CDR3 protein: CASSAQGFSGNTIYF. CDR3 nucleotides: TGTGCCAGCAGTGCCCAGGGTTTCTCTGGAAACACCATATATTTT.

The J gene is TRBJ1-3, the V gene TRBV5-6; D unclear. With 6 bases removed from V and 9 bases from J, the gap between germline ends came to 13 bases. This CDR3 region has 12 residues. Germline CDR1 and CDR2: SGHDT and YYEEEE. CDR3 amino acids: CASMATTTTIYF. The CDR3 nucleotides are TGTGCCAGCATGGCGACTACTACCACCATATATTTT.

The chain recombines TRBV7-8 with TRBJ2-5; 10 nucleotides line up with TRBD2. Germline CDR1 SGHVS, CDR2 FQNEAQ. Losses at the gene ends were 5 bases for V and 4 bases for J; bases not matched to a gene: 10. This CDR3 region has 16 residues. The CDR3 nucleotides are TGTGCCAGCAGCCCAGGTCTGGGACTAGCGACAGAGACCCAGTACTTC. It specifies CASSPGLGLATETQYF. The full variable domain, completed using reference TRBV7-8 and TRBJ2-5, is GAGVSQSPRYKVAKRGQDVALRCDPISGHVSLFWYQQALGQGPEFLTYFQNEAQLDKSGLPSDRFFAERPEGSVSTLKIQRTQQEDSAVYLCASSPGLGLATETQYFGPGTRLLVL.

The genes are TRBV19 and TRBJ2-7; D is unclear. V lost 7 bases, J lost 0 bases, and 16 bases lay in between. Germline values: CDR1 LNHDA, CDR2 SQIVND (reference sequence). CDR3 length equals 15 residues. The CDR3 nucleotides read TGTGCCAGTAAGCGTGAGTCCTCCAGCTCCTACGAGCAGTACTTC. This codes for CASKRESSSSYEQYF.

CDR3 nucleotides: TGCGCCAGCAGCTTGCAGGGGTCTGGGAACACTGAAGCTTTCTTT. Amino acid sequence: CASSLQGSGNTEAFF. The J gene is TRBJ1-1, the V gene TRBV5-1, with TRBD1 as a possible D gene (6 bases). The germline V gene encodes CDR1 SGHRS and CDR2 YFSETQ. CDR3 length equals 15 residues. V was pared by 1 base and J by 1 base, with 11 bases between.

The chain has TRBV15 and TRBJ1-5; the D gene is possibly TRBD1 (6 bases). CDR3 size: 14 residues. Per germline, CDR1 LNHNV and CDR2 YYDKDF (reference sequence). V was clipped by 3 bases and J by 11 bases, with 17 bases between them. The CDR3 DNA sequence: TGTGCCACCAGCAGGGCAGGGGTAGGTCGGGCCCAGCATTTT. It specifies CATSRAGVGRAQHF.

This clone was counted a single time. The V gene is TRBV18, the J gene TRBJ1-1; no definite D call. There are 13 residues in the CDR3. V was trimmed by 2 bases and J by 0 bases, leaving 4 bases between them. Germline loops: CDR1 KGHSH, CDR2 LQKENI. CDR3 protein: CASSPGLNTEAFF. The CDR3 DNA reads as TGTGCCAGCTCACCAGGCTTGAACACTGAAGCTTTCTTT. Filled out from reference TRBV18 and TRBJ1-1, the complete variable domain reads NAGVMQNPRHLVRRRGQEARLRCSPMKGHSHVYWYRQLPEEGLKFMVYLQKENIIDESGMPKERFSAEFPKEGPSILRIQQVVRGDSAAYFCASSPGLNTEAFFGQGTRLTVV.

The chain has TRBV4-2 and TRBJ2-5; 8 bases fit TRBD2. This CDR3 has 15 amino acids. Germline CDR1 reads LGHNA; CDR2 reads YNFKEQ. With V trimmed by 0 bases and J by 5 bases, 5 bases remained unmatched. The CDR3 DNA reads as TGTGCCAGCAGCCAAGATGCGGGGGGAGGGGAGACCCAGTACTTC. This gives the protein CASSQDAGGGETQYF.

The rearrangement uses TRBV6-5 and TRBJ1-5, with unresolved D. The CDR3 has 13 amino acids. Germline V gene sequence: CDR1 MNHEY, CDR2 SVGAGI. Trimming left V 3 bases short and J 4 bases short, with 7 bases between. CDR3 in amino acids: CASSYWSNQPQHF. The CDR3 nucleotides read TGTGCCAGCAGTTATTGGTCGAATCAGCCCCAGCATTTT.

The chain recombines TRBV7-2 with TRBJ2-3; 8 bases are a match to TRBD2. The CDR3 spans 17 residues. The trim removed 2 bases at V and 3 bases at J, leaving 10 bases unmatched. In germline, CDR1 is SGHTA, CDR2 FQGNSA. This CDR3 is CASSLNPGGSLTDTQYF. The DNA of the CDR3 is TGTGCCAGCAGCTTAAACCCGGGGGGGAGTTTGACAGATACGCAGTATTTT.

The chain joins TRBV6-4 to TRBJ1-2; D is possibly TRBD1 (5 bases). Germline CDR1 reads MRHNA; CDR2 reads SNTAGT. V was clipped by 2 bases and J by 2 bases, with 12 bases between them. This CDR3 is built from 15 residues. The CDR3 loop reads CASSDPGRGNYGYTF. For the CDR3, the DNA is TGTGCCAGCAGTGACCCGGGCCGGGGGAACTATGGCTACACCTTC.

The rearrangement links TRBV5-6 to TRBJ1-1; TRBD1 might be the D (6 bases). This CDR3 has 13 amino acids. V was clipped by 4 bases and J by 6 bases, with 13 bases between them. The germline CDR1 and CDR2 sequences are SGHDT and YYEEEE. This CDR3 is CASSPISGAEAFF. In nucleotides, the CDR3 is TGTGCCAGCAGCCCTATATCAGGGGCTGAAGCTTTCTTT. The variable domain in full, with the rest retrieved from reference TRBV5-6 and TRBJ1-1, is DAGVTQSPTHLIKTRGQQVTLRCSPKSGHDTVSWYQQALGQGPQFIFQYYEEEERQRGNFPDRFSGHQFPNYSSELNVNALLLGDSALYLCASSPISGAEAFFGQGTRLTVV.

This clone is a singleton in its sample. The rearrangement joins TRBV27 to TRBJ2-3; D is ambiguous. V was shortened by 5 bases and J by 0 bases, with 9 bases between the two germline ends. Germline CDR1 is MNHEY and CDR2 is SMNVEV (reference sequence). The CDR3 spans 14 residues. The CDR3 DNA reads TGTGCCAGCAGTCCGGGTTTAAGCACAGATACGCAGTATTTT. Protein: CASSPGLSTDTQYF.

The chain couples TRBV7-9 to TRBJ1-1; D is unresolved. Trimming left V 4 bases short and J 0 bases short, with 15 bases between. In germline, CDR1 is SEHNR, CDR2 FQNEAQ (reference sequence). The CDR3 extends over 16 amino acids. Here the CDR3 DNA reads TGTGCCAGCAGCTCTAACGCCCATACTTTGAACACTGAAGCTTTCTTT. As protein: CASSSNAHTLNTEAFF.

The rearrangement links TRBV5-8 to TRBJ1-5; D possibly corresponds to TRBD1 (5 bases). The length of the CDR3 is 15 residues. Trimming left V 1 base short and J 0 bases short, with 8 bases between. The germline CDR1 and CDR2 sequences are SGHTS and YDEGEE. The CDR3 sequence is CASSLIRASNQPQHF. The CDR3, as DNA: TGTGCCAGCAGCTTGATCAGGGCTAGCAATCAGCCCCAGCATTTT.

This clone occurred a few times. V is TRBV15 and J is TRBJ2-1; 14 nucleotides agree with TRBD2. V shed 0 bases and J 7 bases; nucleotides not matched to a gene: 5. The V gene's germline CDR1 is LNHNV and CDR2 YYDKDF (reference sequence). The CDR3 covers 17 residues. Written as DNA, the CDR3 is TGTGCCACCAGCAGAGACAGACTAGCGGGGGGGCTTAATGAGCAGTTCTTC. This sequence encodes CATSRDRLAGGLNEQFF.

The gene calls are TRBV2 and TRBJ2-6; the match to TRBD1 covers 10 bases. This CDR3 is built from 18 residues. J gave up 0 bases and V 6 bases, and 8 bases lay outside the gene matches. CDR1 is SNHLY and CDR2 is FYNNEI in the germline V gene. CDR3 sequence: CASRQTGGFLSGANVLTF. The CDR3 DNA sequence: TGTGCCAGCAGACAGACAGGGGGCTTCCTCTCTGGGGCCAACGTCCTGACTTTC.

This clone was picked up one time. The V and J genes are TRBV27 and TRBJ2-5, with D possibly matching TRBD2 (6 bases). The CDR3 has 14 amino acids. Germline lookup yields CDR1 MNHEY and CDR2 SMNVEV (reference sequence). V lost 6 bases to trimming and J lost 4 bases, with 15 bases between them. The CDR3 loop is CASRPRLVSETQYF. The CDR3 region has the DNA TGTGCCAGCAGACCTCGACTAGTATCAGAGACCCAGTACTTC.

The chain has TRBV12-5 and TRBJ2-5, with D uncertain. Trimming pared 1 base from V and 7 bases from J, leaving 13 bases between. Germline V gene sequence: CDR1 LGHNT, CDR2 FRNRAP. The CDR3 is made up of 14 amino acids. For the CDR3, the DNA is TGTGCTAGTGGTTTGGAAGCGTCCCCCGGGACCCAGTACTTC. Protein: CASGLEASPGTQYF.

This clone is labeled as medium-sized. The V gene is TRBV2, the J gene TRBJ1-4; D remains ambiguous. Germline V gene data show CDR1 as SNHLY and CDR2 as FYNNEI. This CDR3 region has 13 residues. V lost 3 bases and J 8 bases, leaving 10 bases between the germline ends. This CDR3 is CASSDRLGEKLFF. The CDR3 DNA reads TGTGCCAGCAGTGACAGGCTGGGGGAAAAACTGTTTTTT.

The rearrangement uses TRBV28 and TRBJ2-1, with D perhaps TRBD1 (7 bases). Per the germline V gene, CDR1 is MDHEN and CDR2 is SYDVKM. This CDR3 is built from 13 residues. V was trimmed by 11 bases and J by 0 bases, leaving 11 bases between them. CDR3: CAGGTASYNEQFF. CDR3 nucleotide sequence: TGTGCCGGCGGGACAGCCTCCTACAATGAGCAGTTCTTC.

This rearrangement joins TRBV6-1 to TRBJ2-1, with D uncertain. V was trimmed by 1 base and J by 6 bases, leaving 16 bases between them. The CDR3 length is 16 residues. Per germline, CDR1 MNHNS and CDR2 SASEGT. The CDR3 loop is CASSEVPLENRNEQFF. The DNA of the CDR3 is TGTGCCAGCAGTGAAGTGCCTCTAGAAAACCGCAATGAGCAGTTCTTC.

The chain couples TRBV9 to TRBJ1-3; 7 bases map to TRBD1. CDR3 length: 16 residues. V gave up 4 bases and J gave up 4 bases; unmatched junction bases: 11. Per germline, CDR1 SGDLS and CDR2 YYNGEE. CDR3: CASSPLDGDSGNTIYF. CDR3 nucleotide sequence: TGTGCCAGCAGCCCATTAGATGGGGACAGCGGAAACACCATATATTTT.